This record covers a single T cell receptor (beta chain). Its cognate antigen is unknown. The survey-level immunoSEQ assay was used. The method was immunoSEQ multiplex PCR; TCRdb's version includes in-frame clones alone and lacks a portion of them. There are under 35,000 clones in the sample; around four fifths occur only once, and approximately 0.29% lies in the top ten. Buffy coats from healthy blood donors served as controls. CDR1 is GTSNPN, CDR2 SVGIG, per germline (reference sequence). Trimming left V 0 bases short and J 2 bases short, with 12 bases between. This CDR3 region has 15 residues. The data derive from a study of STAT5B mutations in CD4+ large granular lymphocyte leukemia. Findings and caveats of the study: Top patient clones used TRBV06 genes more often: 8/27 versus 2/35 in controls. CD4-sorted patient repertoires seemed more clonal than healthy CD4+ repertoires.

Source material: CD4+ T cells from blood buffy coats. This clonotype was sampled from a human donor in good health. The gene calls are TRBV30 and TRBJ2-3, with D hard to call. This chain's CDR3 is CAWSVQKVTTDTQYF. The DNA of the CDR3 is TGTGCCTGGAGTGTACAAAAGGTCACCACAGATACGCAGTATTTT.